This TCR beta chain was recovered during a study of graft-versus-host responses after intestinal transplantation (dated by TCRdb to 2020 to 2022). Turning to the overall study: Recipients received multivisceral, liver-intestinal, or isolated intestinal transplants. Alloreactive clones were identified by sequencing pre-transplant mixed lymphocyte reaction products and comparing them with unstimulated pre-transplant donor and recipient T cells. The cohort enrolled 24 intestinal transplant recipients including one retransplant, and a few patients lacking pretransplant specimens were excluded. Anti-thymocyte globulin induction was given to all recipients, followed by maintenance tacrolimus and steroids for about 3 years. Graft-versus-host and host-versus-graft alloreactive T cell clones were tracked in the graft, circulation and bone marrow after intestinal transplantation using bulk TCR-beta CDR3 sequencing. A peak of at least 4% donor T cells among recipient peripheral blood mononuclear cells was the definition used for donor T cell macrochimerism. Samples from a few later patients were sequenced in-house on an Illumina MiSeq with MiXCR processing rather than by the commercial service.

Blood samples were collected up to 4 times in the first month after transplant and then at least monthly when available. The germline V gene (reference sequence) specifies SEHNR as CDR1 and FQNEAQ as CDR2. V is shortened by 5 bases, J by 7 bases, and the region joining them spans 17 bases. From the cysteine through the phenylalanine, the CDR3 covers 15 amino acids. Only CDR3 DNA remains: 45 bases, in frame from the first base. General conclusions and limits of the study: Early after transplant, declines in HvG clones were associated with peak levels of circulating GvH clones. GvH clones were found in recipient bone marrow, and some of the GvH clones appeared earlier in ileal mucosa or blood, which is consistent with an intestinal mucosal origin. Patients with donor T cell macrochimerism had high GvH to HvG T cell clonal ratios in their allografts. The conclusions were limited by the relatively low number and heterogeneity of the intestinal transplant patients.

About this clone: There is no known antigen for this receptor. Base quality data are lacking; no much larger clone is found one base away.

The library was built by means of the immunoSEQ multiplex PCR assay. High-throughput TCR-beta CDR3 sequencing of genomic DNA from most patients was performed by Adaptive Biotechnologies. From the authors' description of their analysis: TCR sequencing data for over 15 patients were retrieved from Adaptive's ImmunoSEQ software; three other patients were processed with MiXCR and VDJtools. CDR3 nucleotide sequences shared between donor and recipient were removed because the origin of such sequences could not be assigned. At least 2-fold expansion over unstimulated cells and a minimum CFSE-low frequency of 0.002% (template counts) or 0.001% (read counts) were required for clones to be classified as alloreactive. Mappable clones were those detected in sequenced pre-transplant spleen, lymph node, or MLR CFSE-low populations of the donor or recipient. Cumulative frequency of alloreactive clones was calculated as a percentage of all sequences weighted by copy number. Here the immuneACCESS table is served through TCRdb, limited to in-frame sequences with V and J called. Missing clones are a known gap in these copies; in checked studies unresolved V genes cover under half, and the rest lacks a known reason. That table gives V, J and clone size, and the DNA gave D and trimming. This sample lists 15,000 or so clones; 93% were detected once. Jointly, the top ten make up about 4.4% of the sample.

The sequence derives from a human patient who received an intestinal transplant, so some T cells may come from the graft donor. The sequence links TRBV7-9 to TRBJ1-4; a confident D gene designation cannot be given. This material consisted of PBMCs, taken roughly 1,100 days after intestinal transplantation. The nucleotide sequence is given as TGTGCCAGCAGCGTAAGTTCTGGTCTGAGTGAAAAACTGTTTTTT. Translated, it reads CASSVSSGLSEKLFF.